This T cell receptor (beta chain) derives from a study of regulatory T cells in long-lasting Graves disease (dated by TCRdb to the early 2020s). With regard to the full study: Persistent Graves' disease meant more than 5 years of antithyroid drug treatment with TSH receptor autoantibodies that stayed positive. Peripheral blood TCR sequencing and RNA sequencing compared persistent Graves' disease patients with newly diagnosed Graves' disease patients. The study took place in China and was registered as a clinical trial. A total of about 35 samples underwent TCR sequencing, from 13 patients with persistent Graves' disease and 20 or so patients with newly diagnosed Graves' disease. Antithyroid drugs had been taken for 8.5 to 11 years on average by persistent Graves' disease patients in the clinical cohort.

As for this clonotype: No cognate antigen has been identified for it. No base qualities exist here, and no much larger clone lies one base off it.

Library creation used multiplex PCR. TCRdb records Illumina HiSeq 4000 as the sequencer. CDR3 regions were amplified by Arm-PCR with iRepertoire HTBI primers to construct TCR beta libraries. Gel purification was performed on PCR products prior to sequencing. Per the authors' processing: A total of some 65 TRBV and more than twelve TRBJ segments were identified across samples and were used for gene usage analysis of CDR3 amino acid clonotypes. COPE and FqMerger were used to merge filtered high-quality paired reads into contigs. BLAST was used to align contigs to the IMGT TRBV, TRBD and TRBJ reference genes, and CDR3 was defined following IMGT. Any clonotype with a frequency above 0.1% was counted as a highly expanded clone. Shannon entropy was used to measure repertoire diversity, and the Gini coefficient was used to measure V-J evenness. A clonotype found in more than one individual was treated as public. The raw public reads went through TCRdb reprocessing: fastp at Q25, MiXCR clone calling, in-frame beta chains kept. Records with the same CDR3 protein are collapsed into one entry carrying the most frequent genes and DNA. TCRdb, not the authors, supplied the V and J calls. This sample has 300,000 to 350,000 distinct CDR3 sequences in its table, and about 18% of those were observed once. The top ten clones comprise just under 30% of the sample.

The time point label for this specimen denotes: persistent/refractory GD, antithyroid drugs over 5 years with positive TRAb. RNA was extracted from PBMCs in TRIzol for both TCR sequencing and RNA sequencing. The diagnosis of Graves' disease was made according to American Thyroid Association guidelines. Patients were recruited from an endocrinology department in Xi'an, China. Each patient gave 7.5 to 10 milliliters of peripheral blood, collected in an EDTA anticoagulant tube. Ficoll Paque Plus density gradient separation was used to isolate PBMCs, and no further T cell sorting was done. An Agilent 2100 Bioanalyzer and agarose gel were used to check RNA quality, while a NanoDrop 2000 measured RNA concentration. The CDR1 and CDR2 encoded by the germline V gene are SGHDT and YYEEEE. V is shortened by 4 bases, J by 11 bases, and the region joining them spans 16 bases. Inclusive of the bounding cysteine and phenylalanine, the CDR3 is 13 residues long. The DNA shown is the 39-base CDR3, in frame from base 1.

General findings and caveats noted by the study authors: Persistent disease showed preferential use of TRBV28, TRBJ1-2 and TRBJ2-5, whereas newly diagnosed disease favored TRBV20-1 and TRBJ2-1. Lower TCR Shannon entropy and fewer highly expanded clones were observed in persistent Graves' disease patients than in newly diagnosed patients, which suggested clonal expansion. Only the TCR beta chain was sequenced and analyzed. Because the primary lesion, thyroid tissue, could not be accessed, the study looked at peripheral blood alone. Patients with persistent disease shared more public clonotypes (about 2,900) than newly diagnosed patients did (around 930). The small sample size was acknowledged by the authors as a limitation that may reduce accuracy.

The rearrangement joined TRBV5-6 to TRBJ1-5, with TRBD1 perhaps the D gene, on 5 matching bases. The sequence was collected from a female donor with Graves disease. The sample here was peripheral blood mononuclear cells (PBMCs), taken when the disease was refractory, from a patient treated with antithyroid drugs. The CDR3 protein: CASSPKGRVAQHF. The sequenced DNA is TGTGCCAGCAGCCCGAAGGGCAGGGTAGCCCAGCATTTT.